What follows are 23 T cell receptor beta chains derived from one specimen sequenced in a study of technical replicates of blood from a handful of donors. Only in-frame clones appear in the TCRdb table, and some are missing; sequencing was by immunoSEQ multiplex PCR. The sample lists about 72,000 clones; approximately 92% were seen once. Sequencing was done on a sample of T cells isolated from PBMCs. These receptors all stem from a human donor in good health.

The chain uses TRBV10-3 and TRBJ2-1; 8 bases agree with TRBD1. The CDR3 runs 15 residues. Germline trimming cut 8 bases from V and 3 bases from J; bases unmatched to any gene: 9. CDR1 ENHRY and CDR2 SYGVKD come from the germline V gene. The CDR3 DNA follows: TGTGCCATCGCTCCGGAGGACAGGGACTACAATGAGCAGTTCTTC. It is translated as CAIAPEDRDYNEQFF.

The rearrangement links TRBV28 to TRBJ2-1; TRBD2 agrees at 8 bases. CDR1 and CDR2 from the germline V gene are MDHEN and SYDVKM. The CDR3 sequence is 15 residues long. With V trimmed by 3 bases and J by 8 bases, 9 bases remained unmatched. The chain's CDR3 is CASSFIRAGVDEQFF. CDR3 sequence (DNA): TGTGCCAGCAGTTTTATAAGAGCGGGAGTGGATGAGCAGTTCTTC.

The chain uses TRBV6-5 and TRBJ1-2, with 8 positions matching TRBD1. CDR1 and CDR2 (germline): MNHEY, SVGAGI. Trimming removed 7 bases from V and 5 bases from J; junction bases left unmatched: 6. The CDR3 runs to 13 residues. The CDR3 spells CASTGTGPYGYTF. The CDR3 nucleotides read TGTGCCAGCACTGGGACAGGTCCTTATGGCTACACCTTC.

This sequence joins TRBV9 and TRBJ2-7; no clear D. This CDR3 is 14 amino acids long. Trimming shortened V by 3 bases and J by 0 bases, and 10 bases separated the two germline ends. Germline CDR1 is SGDLS and CDR2 is YYNGEE. The CDR3 nucleotides read TGTGCCAGCAGCGAGACGGGTAGCTCCTACGAGCAGTACTTC. This gives the protein CASSETGSSYEQYF.

V gene TRBV27 combines with J gene TRBJ2-2; D unresolved. This CDR3 comprises 14 residues. Looked up from germline, CDR1 is MNHEY and CDR2 is SMNVEV (reference sequence). V lost 3 bases and J lost 2, with 7 bases in between. CDR3 in amino acids: CASSLSLNTGELFF. CDR3 bases: TGTGCCAGCAGTTTGTCACTAAACACCGGGGAGCTGTTTTTT.

The rearrangement uses TRBV28 and TRBJ2-7; D might be TRBD1 (5 bases). This CDR3 has 15 amino acids. Germline CDR1 and CDR2: MDHEN and SYDVKM. Trimming shortened V by 3 bases and J by 3 bases, and 15 bases separated the two germline ends. The chain's CDR3 is CASSFSDSHLYEQYF. CDR3 bases: TGTGCCAGCAGTTTCTCAGACAGCCACCTCTACGAGCAGTACTTC.

This chain joins TRBV30 and TRBJ1-2; TRBD1 agrees at 8 bases. Trimming at V came to 0 bases and at J to 4 bases, leaving 13 bases not matched to a gene. The CDR3 has 17 residues. CDR1 is GTSNPN and CDR2 is SVGIG in the germline V gene (reference sequence). Here the CDR3 DNA reads TGTGCCTGGAGTGTTTTCTTGGCAGGGGGCCGTCTCTATGGCTACACCTTC. It yields the protein CAWSVFLAGGRLYGYTF.

This clone has only one observation. The genes are TRBV15 and TRBJ1-4, with D unresolved. Germline V gives CDR1 LNHNV, CDR2 YYDKDF (reference sequence). V was shortened by 1 base and J by 7 bases, with 13 bases between the two germline ends. CDR3 size: 15 residues. The CDR3 nucleotides read TGTGCCACCAGCAGAGTCCCTCTCGCGGGTGAAAAACTGTTTTTT. It is translated as CATSRVPLAGEKLFF.

V usage is TRBV4-1 and J usage is TRBJ1-1; no firm D call. Germline CDR1 MGHRA, CDR2 YSYEKL. V lost 4 bases, J lost 4 bases, and 19 bases lay in between. This CDR3 spans 16 amino acids. The CDR3 DNA sequence: TGCGCCAGCAGCCGCGACCATAGTCAGGTTGTCACTGAAGCTTTCTTT. Protein sequence: CASSRDHSQVVTEAFF.

The chain joins TRBV27 to TRBJ2-1; D call uncertain. Per germline, CDR1 MNHEY and CDR2 SMNVEV (reference sequence). V was trimmed by 2 bases and J by 0 bases, leaving 5 bases between them. The CDR3 runs to 14 residues. CDR3 coding DNA: TGTGCCAGCAGTTTACCGGGCTCCTACAATGAGCAGTTCTTC. This sequence encodes CASSLPGSYNEQFF.

The J gene is TRBJ1-1, the V gene TRBV5-4; D possibly corresponds to TRBD1 (5 bases). CDR1 is SGHNT and CDR2 is YYREEE in the germline V gene (reference sequence). The CDR3 is 12 amino acids. The V and J ends lost 4 bases and 8 bases respectively, with 12 bases between them. CDR3 sequence (DNA): TGTGCCAGCAGCGGGGGGAAAACAGAAGCTTTCTTT. Protein: CASSGGKTEAFF.

The chain has TRBV28 and TRBJ1-1, with D tentatively TRBD1 (6 bases). The V gene's germline CDR1 is MDHEN and CDR2 SYDVKM. The CDR3 has 13 residues. The V gene lost 5 bases and the J gene lost 1 base, with 8 bases spanning the gap. The DNA of the CDR3 is TGTGCCAGCAGTGTGGACAGGAACACTGAAGCTTTCTTT. Protein product: CASSVDRNTEAFF.

The chain combines TRBV29-1 with TRBJ2-5, with 8 bases fitting TRBD1. With 7 bases clipped from V and 4 bases from J, the junction kept 8 bases outside the gene matches. Looked up from germline, CDR1 is SQVTM and CDR2 is ANQGSEA. This CDR3 is built from 13 residues. CDR3 sequence: CSAELQGGETQYF. For the CDR3, the DNA is TGCAGCGCAGAGCTACAGGGGGGAGAGACCCAGTACTTC. Together with reference TRBV29-1 and TRBJ2-5, the CDR3 gives the full variable domain: SAVISQKPSRDICQRGTSLTIQCQVDSQVTMMFWYRQQPGQSLTLIATANQGSEATYESGFVIDKFPISRPNLTFSTLTVSNMSPEDSSIYLCSAELQGGETQYFGPGTRLLVL.

The chain couples TRBV7-9 to TRBJ2-5; tentative D call: TRBD1 (6 bases). Germline CDR1 and CDR2: SEHNR and FQNEAQ (reference sequence). The V gene lost 6 bases and the J gene lost 1 base, with 12 bases spanning the gap. This CDR3 has 14 residues. This CDR3 reads CASSYTGSQETQYF. The CDR3 DNA sequence: TGTGCCAGCAGTTACACAGGGTCCCAAGAGACCCAGTACTTC.

The rearrangement joins TRBV11-2 to TRBJ2-7, with 10 bases aligning to TRBD1. V lost 1 base and J lost 2; bases outside the gene matches: 2. This CDR3 comprises 15 residues. Germline CDR1 SGHAT, CDR2 FQNNGV. The CDR3 loop is CASSLGDRGPYEQYF. Here the CDR3 DNA reads TGTGCCAGCAGCTTAGGGGACAGGGGACCCTACGAGCAGTACTTC.

A single count supports this clone. The chain employs TRBV5-1 and TRBJ2-6; possibly TRBD2 for D (5 bases). The germline V and J ends were trimmed by 2 bases and 2 bases, with 8 bases remaining between them. Per germline, CDR1 SGHRS and CDR2 YFSETQ. This CDR3 has 15 residues. Here the CDR3 reads CASSLYGTGANVLTF. The DNA of the CDR3 is TGCGCCAGCAGCTTATACGGGACTGGGGCCAACGTCCTGACTTTC. Full variable domain (remainder filled in from reference TRBV5-1 and TRBJ2-6): KAGVTQTPRYLIKTRGQQVTLSCSPISGHRSVSWYQQTPGQGLQFLFEYFSETQRNKGNFPGRFSGRQFSNSRSEMNVSTLELGDSALYLCASSLYGTGANVLTFGAGSRLTVL.

The chain carries TRBV19 and TRBJ1-1, with a weak D call TRBD1 (5 bases). The ends were cut back, 3 bases at V and 1 base at J, with 12 bases in the middle. The CDR3 runs to 15 residues. Germline assignment: CDR1 LNHDA and CDR2 SQIVND (reference sequence). Here the CDR3 DNA reads TGTGCCAGTAGTATCGGGGGAGCAGGGAACACTGAAGCTTTCTTT. Translating it yields CASSIGGAGNTEAFF. Full variable domain (missing parts from reference TRBV19 and TRBJ1-1): DGGITQSPKYLFRKEGQNVTLSCEQNLNHDAMYWYRQDPGQGLRLIYYSQIVNDFQKGDIAEGYSVSREKKESFPLTVTSAQKNPTAFYLCASSIGGAGNTEAFFGQGTRLTVV.

The chain has TRBV27 and TRBJ2-1, with TRBD2 as a possible D gene (6 bases). The CDR3 is 17 amino acids. Germline V gene sequence: CDR1 MNHEY, CDR2 SMNVEV (reference sequence). Trimming pared 5 bases from V and 1 base from J, leaving 18 bases between. Here the CDR3 reads CASSPPRDAASYNEQFF. As DNA, the CDR3 is TGTGCCAGCAGTCCCCCGCGGGACGCGGCTTCCTACAATGAGCAGTTCTTC.

The rearrangement links TRBV11-2 to TRBJ2-1; 7 bases fit TRBD1. V was clipped by 5 bases and J by 0 bases; unmatched bases: 7. In germline, CDR1 is SGHAT, CDR2 FQNNGV. This CDR3 is built from 16 residues. CDR3: CASSRGQTSSYNEQFF. The CDR3 region has the DNA TGTGCCAGCAGCCGGGGACAGACGAGCTCCTACAATGAGCAGTTCTTC.

V gene TRBV5-5 combines with J gene TRBJ1-5, with TRBD1 identical over 7 bases. The trim removed 4 bases at V and 0 bases at J, leaving 7 bases unmatched. Germline-derived CDR1 and CDR2 are SGHKS and YYEKEE (reference sequence). The CDR3 spans 16 residues. CDR3 sequence (DNA): TGTGCCAGCAGCCAGGGACAGACGATTAGCAATCAGCCCCAGCATTTT. Translated: CASSQGQTISNQPQHF.

The chain couples TRBV27 to TRBJ2-1; 8 nucleotides line up with TRBD1. Germline V gene sequence: CDR1 MNHEY, CDR2 SMNVEV (reference sequence). V lost 5 bases, J lost 3 bases, and 6 bases stayed unmatched. This CDR3 comprises 15 residues. This chain's CDR3 is CASSPTGAFYNEQFF. The CDR3 DNA sequence: TGTGCCAGCAGTCCGACAGGGGCCTTCTACAATGAGCAGTTCTTC.

The chain joins TRBV25-1 to TRBJ1-4; TRBD1 might be the D (6 bases). From germline, CDR1 is MGHDK and CDR2 SYGVNS. V was pared by 7 bases and J by 8 bases, with 23 bases between. This CDR3 is 16 amino acids long. In DNA, the CDR3 is TGTGCCAGCAAGGGCCAGACAGGTTTCAATTGGGAAAAACTGTTTTTT. It encodes CASKGQTGFNWEKLFF. Full variable domain (missing parts from reference TRBV25-1 and TRBJ1-4): EADIYQTPRYLVIGTGKKITLECSQTMGHDKMYWYQQDPGMELHLIHYSYGVNSTEKGDLSSESTVSRIRTEHFPLTLESARPSHTSQYLCASKGQTGFNWEKLFFGSGTQLSVL.

The rearrangement uses TRBV11-3 and TRBJ2-1; D remains ambiguous. CDR1 is SGHNT, CDR2 YENEEA, per germline. The V and J ends lost 2 bases and 0 bases respectively, with 8 bases between them. The length of the CDR3 is 15 residues. DNA for the CDR3: TGTGCCAGCAGCTTATTTAGTGACTCCTACAATGAGCAGTTCTTC. Translating it yields CASSLFSDSYNEQFF.